This T cell receptor (beta chain) was profiled in a study of T cell repertoires in cytomegalovirus infection. With 4 bases clipped from V and 6 bases from J, the junction kept 9 bases outside the gene matches. This CDR3 spans 16 amino acids. Per the germline V gene, CDR1 is SGHNT and CDR2 is YYREEE (reference sequence). Regarding this clonotype: Its antigen is not known.

TCRdb passed the reads through MiXCR, listing each CDR3 protein once. Here the sample spans nearly 700,000 distinct CDR3 sequences, roughly 33% being singletons. This receptor was obtained from a human donor in good health (CMV status not recorded). Some clones in this sample may be carry-over from other donors' samples. The chain has TRBV5-4 and TRBJ2-3, with 12 positions matching TRBD2. This material consisted of cultured PBMCs, taken from culture after CMV antigen stimulation. The CDR3 region is CASSLKTSGSTDTQYF. DNA for the CDR3: TGTGCCAGCAGCCTCAAGACTAGCGGGAGTACTGATACGCAGTATTTT.